The rows below give T cell receptor beta chains drawn from one sample of a study of cytomegalovirus exposure and HLA in healthy donors. The repertoire was sequenced with immunoSEQ multiplex PCR; TCRdb's copy has only in-frame clones and lacks some. The repertoire holds tens of thousands of clones, more than 85% seen once, with approximately 4% in the top ten. Sequencing input: PBMCs. These receptors came from a woman between 25 and 40 years old in good health and CMV-seronegative. The CDR3 runs from the conserved cysteine through the conserved F or W. The D gene is left open where the match is weak. Clone size is given for some rows only: seen once, a few or many times, or a class if the clone is expanded.

clone size,V gene,J gene,D gene,CDR3 protein,CDR3 DNA
.,TRBV7-2,TRBJ2-1,TRBD2,CASSPATSGRYNEQFF,TGTGCCAGCAGCCCGGCGACTAGCGGGAGGTACAATGAGCAGTTCTTC
.,TRBV6-1,TRBJ1-5,.,CASSRTAHSNQPQHF,TGTGCCAGCTCAAGGACAGCCCATAGCAATCAGCCCCAGCATTTT
.,TRBV9,TRBJ1-3,.,CASRRDSGNTIYF,TGTGCCAGCAGGCGCGACTCTGGAAACACCATATATTTT
once,TRBV23-1,TRBJ2-7,TRBD2,CADPCGGAELITYEQYF,TGCGCCGACCCCTGCGGGGGAGCCGAACTAATCACCTACGAGCAGTACTTC
.,TRBV30,TRBJ2-1,.,CAWAEASTYNEQFF,TGTGCCTGGGCGGAGGCTTCTACCTACAATGAGCAGTTCTTC
.,TRBV30,TRBJ1-5,.,CAWSWADNSNQPQHF,TGTGCCTGGAGTTGGGCAGACAATAGCAATCAGCCCCAGCATTTT
.,TRBV30,TRBJ1-2,TRBD1,CAWIRTGGYYGYTF,TGTGCCTGGATTAGGACAGGGGGATATTATGGCTACACCTTC
once,TRBV28,TRBJ1-4,.,CASGTGATNEKLFF,TGTGCCAGCGGCACAGGAGCTACTAATGAAAAACTGTTTTTT
once,TRBV20-1,TRBJ1-5,.,CSAATGPVQHF,TGCAGTGCGGCAACAGGACCGGTCCAGCATTTT
.,TRBV5-8,TRBJ2-5,.,CASSLRQGTGRETQYF,TGTGCCAGCAGCTTGAGGCAGGGAACAGGTCGAGAGACCCAGTACTTC
.,TRBV4-2,TRBJ2-1,TRBD2,CASSPSGSVDEQFF,TGTGCCAGCAGCCCTAGCGGGAGTGTCGATGAGCAGTTCTTC
.,TRBV5-6,TRBJ2-7,.,CASSPPLGGNEQYF,TGTGCCAGCAGCCCCCCTCTGGGAGGAAACGAGCAGTACTTC
.,TRBV5-1,TRBJ2-2,.,CASSFVTPNTGELFF,TGCGCCAGCAGCTTTGTCACACCCAACACCGGGGAGCTGTTTTTT
.,TRBV10-3,TRBJ2-1,.,CAISRGPHEQFF,TGTGCCATCAGCAGGGGTCCCCATGAGCAGTTCTTC
.,TRBV2,TRBJ1-5,TRBD1,CASSRPGGNQPQHF,TGTGCCAGCAGTCGACCAGGGGGGAATCAGCCCCAGCATTTT
.,TRBV19,TRBJ2-1,.,CATARDSSYNEQFF,TGTGCCACGGCGCGGGACAGCTCCTACAATGAGCAGTTCTTC
.,TRBV5-1,TRBJ1-1,TRBD1,CASSLRVGTGAPTEAFF,TGCGCCAGCAGCTTGAGGGTGGGGACAGGGGCCCCCACTGAAGCTTTCTTT
.,TRBV6-6,TRBJ1-2,TRBD1,CASTRTGLEGGYTF,TGTGCCAGCACCAGGACAGGTCTTGAAGGTGGCTACACCTTC
.,TRBV19,TRBJ1-1,.,CASSIAQRGAFF,TGTGCCAGTAGTATAGCCCAACGGGGGGCTTTCTTT
.,TRBV28,TRBJ2-7,.,CASSPRLSEQYF,TGTGCCAGCAGTCCCCGACTGAGCGAGCAGTACTTC
.,TRBV6-5,TRBJ2-7,TRBD2,CASSYGLAGDEQYF,TGTGCCAGCAGTTACGGGCTAGCGGGAGACGAGCAGTACTTC
.,TRBV7-2,TRBJ1-2,.,CASSLVSGSYGYTF,TGTGCCAGCAGCTTAGTTTCAGGGTCCTATGGCTACACCTTC
.,TRBV5-1,TRBJ1-4,TRBD1,CASRTLTGDEKLFF,TGCGCCAGCCGAACTCTAACAGGGGACGAAAAACTGTTTTTT
.,TRBV14,TRBJ2-2,.,CASSQVGSTGELFF,TGTGCCAGCAGCCAAGTGGGGAGCACCGGGGAGCTGTTTTTT
.,TRBV7-2,TRBJ1-2,TRBD1,CASSLTGGTYGYTF,TGTGCCAGCAGCCTCACAGGGGGTACCTATGGCTACACCTTC
.,TRBV30,TRBJ1-5,.,CAWSVSLVGGSNQPQHF,TGTGCCTGGAGTGTCAGTCTGGTGGGGGGAAGCAATCAGCCCCAGCATTTT
.,TRBV30,TRBJ1-4,.,CACSKSTNEKLFF,TGTGCCTGTTCAAAATCAACTAATGAAAAACTGTTTTTT
once,TRBV5-4,TRBJ2-7,TRBD2,CASSPRDSGSYEQYF,TGTGCCAGCAGCCCCCGGGATAGCGGGTCCTACGAGCAGTACTTC
.,TRBV7-9,TRBJ2-1,TRBD1,CASSGTGTVYNEQFF,TGTGCCAGCAGCGGAACCGGGACAGTATACAATGAGCAGTTCTTC
.,TRBV6-5,TRBJ1-6,TRBD1,CASSGSTGRSPLHF,TGTGCCAGCAGTGGCTCGACAGGGCGCTCACCCCTCCACTTT
.,TRBV4-3,TRBJ1-2,.,CASSQVIVGGNYGYTF,TGCGCCAGCAGCCAAGTCATCGTGGGGGGGAACTATGGCTACACCTTC
medium-sized,TRBV9,TRBJ1-2,TRBD1,CASSVYGTGVLGYTF,TGTGCCAGCAGCGTATATGGGACAGGGGTCCTTGGCTACACCTTC
.,TRBV19,TRBJ2-3,TRBD2,CAVVAGGSTDTQYF,TGTGCCGTGGTAGCGGGGGGGAGCACAGATACGCAGTATTTT
.,TRBV7-3,TRBJ2-3,.,CASSLSGTGPGDTQYF,TGTGCCAGCAGCTTAAGCGGGACCGGCCCAGGGGATACGCAGTATTTT
.,TRBV30,TRBJ1-1,.,CAWSVDRNTEAFF,TGTGCCTGGAGTGTTGACAGGAACACTGAAGCTTTCTTT
.,TRBV7-9,TRBJ2-7,.,CASSFTDYEQYF,TGTGCCAGCAGCTTTACAGACTACGAGCAGTACTTC
.,TRBV11-2,TRBJ2-1,.,CASSFSGPRFNEQFF,TGTGCCAGCAGCTTTTCCGGTCCTAGGTTCAATGAGCAGTTCTTC
once,TRBV18,TRBJ1-6,TRBD1,CASSPLDRGGNSPLHF,TGTGCCAGCTCACCACTCGACAGGGGCGGTAATTCACCCCTCCACTTT
.,TRBV11-2,TRBJ2-7,TRBD2,CASSLGGSSYEQYF,TGTGCCAGCAGCTTGGGCGGGAGCTCCTACGAGCAGTACTTC
.,TRBV5-4,TRBJ1-6,.,CASSLAHTVSGSPLHF,TGTGCCAGCAGCTTGGCCCATACAGTATCCGGTTCACCCCTCCACTTT
.,TRBV28,TRBJ1-5,TRBD1,CASRAKPGQTVSNQPQHF,TGTGCCAGCAGAGCTAAACCGGGACAGACTGTTAGCAATCAGCCCCAGCATTTT
.,TRBV19,TRBJ1-5,TRBD1,CASSIGPGQGGYKAPHQPQHF,TGTGCCAGTAGTATTGGTCCGGGACAGGGAGGATATAAGGCGCCTCATCAGCCCCAGCATTTT
.,TRBV28,TRBJ1-4,.,CASSSTGSPNEKLFF,TGTGCCAGCAGCAGTACGGGGAGTCCTAATGAAAAACTGTTTTTT
.,TRBV4-3,TRBJ2-7,TRBD1,CASSTGTGYEQYF,TGCGCCAGCAGCACCGGGACAGGCTACGAGCAGTACTTC
.,TRBV2,TRBJ2-6,.,CASTPTVSSGANVLTF,TGTGCCAGCACTCCGACAGTTTCCTCTGGGGCCAACGTCCTGACTTTC
.,TRBV4-2,TRBJ1-5,.,CASSQEENSHSNQPQHF,TGTGCCAGCAGCCAAGAGGAAAACAGTCATAGCAATCAGCCCCAGCATTTT
.,TRBV4-1,TRBJ1-1,.,CASSQEEHYTEAFF,TGCGCCAGCAGCCAAGAAGAGCATTACACTGAAGCTTTCTTT
.,TRBV27,TRBJ1-6,.,CASSHLADSNSPLHF,TGTGCCAGCAGCCACCTCGCCGACTCTAATTCACCCCTCCACTTT
.,TRBV2,TRBJ2-7,.,CASSVLGQPPLHF,TGTGCCAGCAGTGTACTGGGGCAGCCTCCCCTACACTTC
.,TRBV6-5,TRBJ2-7,TRBD2,CASSKTSLYEQYF,TGTGCCAGCAGTAAGACTAGCTTGTACGAGCAGTACTTC
.,TRBV11-2,TRBJ2-6,.,CASSPFRTGANVLTF,TGTGCCAGCAGCCCGTTCAGGACTGGGGCCAACGTCCTGACTTTC
.,TRBV10-3,TRBJ1-5,.,CAISESGQDNQPQHF,TGTGCCATCAGTGAGTCTGGTCAGGACAATCAGCCCCAGCATTTT
.,TRBV29-1,TRBJ2-7,TRBD1,CSVPGQGNYEQYF,TGCAGCGTTCCGGGACAGGGGAACTACGAGCAGTACTTC